This T cell receptor beta chain appears in the sequencing data of a study of blood T cell repertoires in COVID-19 (dated by TCRdb to 2019 to 2021). At the level of the whole study: Collaborator samples came from the United States, Italy and Spain and covered acute and convalescent phases of COVID-19. Where HLA class I and class II types were available, the types were taken from metadata supplied by the sample provider, not from assay-based typing. A freely available public database, intended as a resource for researchers studying the immune response to SARS-CoV-2, is where the repertoires were released. Subjects who had been exposed to COVID-19, were actively infected with it, or had recovered from it provided the deeply sampled blood TCRbeta repertoires that made up the dataset. The material from the prospective study consisted of cDNA or gDNA derived from T cells, B-cell-depleted T cells, or PBMCs. Samples came from the ongoing ImmuneRACE study (first 160 participants) plus 1,254 subjects from 6 global collaborators. The sample metadata nearly always contained a de-identified subject ID, COVID-19 status, age in years and sex. Broad study findings and their caveats: How much clinical and demographic metadata was included differed by source and by participant, and the metadata was provided uncurated.

Participants in the prospective study were enrolled through a virtual design, were aged roughly 18 to 100 years, and lived in some 24 United States geographic areas. In the prospective study, cohorts were assigned on the basis of participant-reported clinical history obtained from a screening survey and a study questionnaire. Each participant in the prospective study had whole blood, serum and a nasopharyngeal or oropharyngeal swab collected by mobile phlebotomists. Over a roughly two-month period, participants in the prospective study had the option of providing additional blood draws and questionnaires. Blood samples from the prospective study were shipped frozen or at room temperature prior to DNA extraction. This clone turned up a few times. Its antigen is currently not known. There are no base qualities to consult, and no much larger clone falls within one base. TCRbeta CDR3 regions were amplified from genomic DNA by means of the immunoSEQ Assay, a bias-controlled multiplex PCR. The authors' pipeline ran thus. Nucleated cell counts per sample were estimated from amplification of reference gene primers within the assay. To quantify the absolute abundance of each unique TCRbeta CDR3 rearrangement, sequence reads were collapsed and filtered. For each sample, productive Simpson clonality was calculated by taking the square root of Simpson's diversity index across productive rearrangements. TCRdb retrieved this table from immuneACCESS and kept in-frame rearrangements only. Not all clones are present; in checked studies, unresolved V genes account for under half, and no reason is known for the remainder. V and J calls and clone size are those listed in that table; D and trimming were worked out from the DNA. This sample holds about 190,000 clones; 82% were observed only once. In total, the top ten clones hold more than 4.5% of the sample.

The CDR3 contains 13 residues, cysteine and phenylalanine counted. Only the CDR3 part of the read is kept: 39 bases, read in frame from the first base. The junction shows trimming of 4 bases on V and 2 bases on J, and the gene matches do not reach 1 base of it. Sample: PBMCs or T cells enriched from blood (not recorded which). The clonotype originates from a woman aged 55-75 years with acute COVID-19. Here the chain combines TRBV12-3 or TRBV12-4 and TRBJ1-2, with TRBD1 identical over 7 junction bases. The DNA is as follows: TGTGCCAGCAGTTCGGGACAGAACTATGGCTACACCTTC. Its protein is CASSSGQNYGYTF.